This T cell receptor (beta chain) was captured in a study of cytomegalovirus exposure and HLA in healthy donors. PCR primers comprised 60 Vbeta and 13 Jbeta primers. Sequencing was performed with immunoSEQ multiplex PCR; in TCRdb, only in-frame clones are kept and a portion is missing. The data show nearly 300,000 clones, around 86% seen once. The source is a man aged 35-49 years in good health and CMV-seropositive. Sequenced: PBMCs.

The DNA of the CDR3 is TGTGCCAGCAGACGAAGCCAGGGGGCTAAAGGCTACACCTTC. Its translation: CASRRSQGAKGYTF. The chain combines TRBV27 with TRBJ1-2; 8 nucleotides match TRBD1. V shed 6 bases and J 8 bases; nucleotides not matched to a gene: 11. The V gene's germline CDR1 is MNHEY and CDR2 SMNVEV (reference sequence). The CDR3 consists of 14 residues.